A selection of T cell receptor beta chains follows, all from one sample in a study of T-cell memory formation after mild COVID-19. TCRdb re-derived calls from the 5' RACE reads in MiXCR, one entry per CDR3 protein. Here the sample spans approximately 500,000 distinct CDR3 sequences, around 25% being singletons. Sequenced: PBMCs or a T cell subset sorted from them (not recorded which). All receptors derive from an adult woman who had mild COVID-19 (a few samples of this study predate the infection). Cell type and time point are not known. CDR3s include the opening cysteine and the closing phenylalanine or tryptophan. Each record gives: CDR3 DNA, CDR3 protein, J gene, V gene, D gene, clone size. A D gene is named only where the DNA matches it firmly. Rows give clone size only sometimes, using once, few, many, or a class for an expanded clone.

TGTGCCAGCAGCGCCCCGGGGCAGGGGAAGGAAGAGACCCAGTACTTC	CASSAPGQGKEETQYF	TRBJ2-5	TRBV9	.	.
TGTGCCAGCACCCCGAAGGGTAGTCGGTCGCTGGCCAAAAACATTCAGTACTTC	CASTPKGSRSLAKNIQYF	TRBJ2-4	TRBV7-9	.	few
TGTGCCAGCAGCTTCACGGGACAGACAAATGAAAAACTGTTTTTT	CASSFTGQTNEKLFF	TRBJ1-4	TRBV7-2	TRBD1	.
TGCGCCAGCAGCTCCGGCGGCTCGATGGAAGCTTTCTTT	CASSSGGSMEAFF	TRBJ1-1	TRBV5-1	.	.
TGTGCCAGCAGCCAGGACACCGGGGCCTACGAGCAGTACTTC	CASSQDTGAYEQYF	TRBJ2-7	TRBV7-9	.	.
TGTGCCACCAGCAGCCGAGGGGGAGCGGGATCCTACGAGCAGTACTTC	CATSSRGGAGSYEQYF	TRBJ2-7	TRBV15	.	.
TGCGCCAGTACACCCGGGGGCAGTTTCTATGGCTACACCTTC	CASTPGGSFYGYTF	TRBJ1-2	TRBV5-1	.	few
TGCAGTGCTAGAGATGCCAGGGCGGGAGATACGCAGTATTTT	CSARDARAGDTQYF	TRBJ2-3	TRBV20-1	.	few
TGTGCCAGCAGCCAAATTGACAGGGGGCCGGGGGCCAACGTCCTGACTTTC	CASSQIDRGPGANVLTF	TRBJ2-6	TRBV7-3	TRBD1	few
TGTGCCAGCAGTGAGCCCAGATGGGGGTATGGCTACACCTTC	CASSEPRWGYGYTF	TRBJ1-2	TRBV6-4	.	.
TGTGCCAGCAGTGAAGGTTCGGGTACAGATACGCAGTATTTT	CASSEGSGTDTQYF	TRBJ2-3	TRBV2	.	.
TGTGCCAGCAGCTCCCTCGAGGGTTACTACAATGAGCAGTTCTTC	CASSSLEGYYNEQFF	TRBJ2-1	TRBV11-3	.	many
TGTGCCAGCAGTTTTATTCGGGGAGTCACCGGGGAGCTGTTTTTT	CASSFIRGVTGELFF	TRBJ2-2	TRBV12-3/TRBV12-4	.	.
TGTGCCAGCAGCTTGGTTACGGGCAGGGACGAGCAGTACTTC	CASSLVTGRDEQYF	TRBJ2-7	TRBV5-6	.	many
TGCGCCAGCAGCCTGCAGGGGGGAGGGGCCAACGTCCTGACTTTC	CASSLQGGGANVLTF	TRBJ2-6	TRBV5-1	.	few
TGCGCCAGCAGCTTGGACAGCCGGGATCAGCCCCAGCATTTT	CASSLDSRDQPQHF	TRBJ1-5	TRBV5-1	.	few
TGTGCCAGCAGCGTGGGACTAGCGGGGGGAACCGGGGAGCTGTTTTTT	CASSVGLAGGTGELFF	TRBJ2-2	TRBV7-3	TRBD2	few
TGTGCCAGCAATCAGACGTGGATTTCTGGGGCCAACGTCCTGACTTTC	CASNQTWISGANVLTF	TRBJ2-6	TRBV6-5	.	few
TGCGCCAGCAGCTTGGGTTCTAGCGGGGGACGGGAGACCCAGTACTTC	CASSLGSSGGRETQYF	TRBJ2-5	TRBV5-1	TRBD2	few
TGTGCCAGCACCCGAGTCGGGGAGACCCAGTACTTC	CASTRVGETQYF	TRBJ2-5	TRBV3-1	.	.
TGCGCCAGCAGCCAAGGTCCGGGACAGCCAGCTTTCTTT	CASSQGPGQPAFF	TRBJ1-1	TRBV4-1	TRBD1	.
TGCAGCGTCCAAGGGGGGGTGACAGGCTCCTACAATGAGCAGTTCTTC	CSVQGGVTGSYNEQFF	TRBJ2-1	TRBV29-1	.	.
TGCGCCAGCCGGGTGAGCGGGAGCTCCTACGAGCAGTACTTC	CASRVSGSSYEQYF	TRBJ2-7	TRBV5-1	TRBD2	once
TGTGCCAGTAGTATGGGGGTGGAGACCCAGTACTTC	CASSMGVETQYF	TRBJ2-5	TRBV19	.	.
TGTGCCACCAGCAGAGATAAGCGGGGGTACAATGAGCAGTTCTTC	CATSRDKRGYNEQFF	TRBJ2-1	TRBV15	TRBD2	.
TGTGCCAGCAGCCCCGCGGCGACGGCTAACACTGAAGCTTTCTTT	CASSPAATANTEAFF	TRBJ1-1	TRBV7-9	.	few
TGTGCCAGCAGTTTAGACAGGGGATTCTATGGCTACACCTTC	CASSLDRGFYGYTF	TRBJ1-2	TRBV12-3/TRBV12-4	TRBD1	few
TGTGCCAGCACCTTAGGAGGGATTGACGGGGAGCTGTTTTTT	CASTLGGIDGELFF	TRBJ2-2	TRBV12-3/TRBV12-4	.	few
TGTGCCAGCAGCTTGGGACTGCCCAGCGGCTACACCTTC	CASSLGLPSGYTF	TRBJ1-2	TRBV5-8	.	.
TGCAGTGCTAGATCGTGGGGCCAAGAGACCCAGTACTTC	CSARSWGQETQYF	TRBJ2-5	TRBV20-1	.	.
TGTGCCAGCAGCGCCGGACTAGCGGGGGGGCCGGCGACCGGGGAGCTGTTTTTT	CASSAGLAGGPATGELFF	TRBJ2-2	TRBV9	TRBD2	.
TGTGCCAGCCAACTAGCGGGGGGCACAGGCCTGTCCACAGATACGCAGTATTTT	CASQLAGGTGLSTDTQYF	TRBJ2-3	TRBV5-4	TRBD2	few
TGTGCCAGCGCGGCATCCGGTAACTATGGCTACACCTTC	CASAASGNYGYTF	TRBJ1-2	TRBV9	.	.
TGCAGTGCTACGGAAGCGGGAGTGGGTCACGAGCAGTACTTC	CSATEAGVGHEQYF	TRBJ2-7	TRBV20-1	TRBD2	few
TGCAGTGCTAGCGGCGCGGGGGGCTCCACAGATACGCAGTATTTT	CSASGAGGSTDTQYF	TRBJ2-3	TRBV20-1	TRBD2	.
TGTGCCAGCATCATGGGGGGGATGAACACTGAAGCTTTCTTT	CASIMGGMNTEAFF	TRBJ1-1	TRBV7-2	.	.
TGTGCCAGCAGCACAGAAGGACAGGCCTATGTTAATGAAAAACTGTTTTTT	CASSTEGQAYVNEKLFF	TRBJ1-4	TRBV7-9	TRBD1	.
TGTGCCAGCAGCTTAGCGGCCGGCGGGGAGTCCTACAATGAGCAGTTCTTC	CASSLAAGGESYNEQFF	TRBJ2-1	TRBV7-2	.	.
TGTGCCAGCAGTTTCGCAGAGTGGGGGGGGACTAGCATTGAGCAGTTCTTC	CASSFAEWGGTSIEQFF	TRBJ2-1	TRBV12-3/TRBV12-4	TRBD2	few
TGTGCCAGCAGATCAACACCGAACACCGGGGAGCTGTTTTTT	CASRSTPNTGELFF	TRBJ2-2	TRBV9	.	few
TGTGCCAGCAGTTTAGTAGCGGGGGGGTCCCACGAGCAGTACTTC	CASSLVAGGSHEQYF	TRBJ2-7	TRBV12-3/TRBV12-4	TRBD2	few
TGTGCCTGGAGTTCGGGACAGGGACGGGGCGAGCAGTACTTC	CAWSSGQGRGEQYF	TRBJ2-7	TRBV30	TRBD1	.
TGTGCCAGCGCAGGGTATAGGTCCGGGGAGCTGTTTTTT	CASAGYRSGELFF	TRBJ2-2	TRBV6-5	.	once
TGTGCCAGCTCACCTCTAGTTCTTGATACGCAGTATTTT	CASSPLVLDTQYF	TRBJ2-3	TRBV18	.	.
TGTGCCAGCAGCTTAAAGGCTAGCGGGGGGGCCCTCTCGGATACGCAGTATTTT	CASSLKASGGALSDTQYF	TRBJ2-3	TRBV7-2	TRBD2	few
TGCAGCGTTTCTCTCCTAGGTACGCAGTATTTT	CSVSLLGTQYF	TRBJ2-3	TRBV29-1	.	once
TGTGCCAGCAGCTTAAGAATTCCCCCAGATACGCAGTATTTT	CASSLRIPPDTQYF	TRBJ2-3	TRBV7-3	.	.
TGTGCCAGCAGCCCGCGCGACGGTAGTAATGAAAAACTGTTTTTT	CASSPRDGSNEKLFF	TRBJ1-4	TRBV7-8	.	.
TGTGCCAGCAGGGACAGGGGAGGGGGCACTGAAGCTTTCTTT	CASRDRGGGTEAFF	TRBJ1-1	TRBV7-9	TRBD1	.
TGTGCCAGCAGCCAAGAGTCAGTGGCGGGGGGGGCTAAGAATGAGCAGTTCTTC	CASSQESVAGGAKNEQFF	TRBJ2-1	TRBV3-1	TRBD2	.
TGCGCCAGCAGCTCGGACACAAACTCCTACGAGCAGTACTTC	CASSSDTNSYEQYF	TRBJ2-7	TRBV5-1	.	few
TGTGCCAGCTCACTACGACAGGGGAGAATGAACACTGAAGCTTTCTTT	CASSLRQGRMNTEAFF	TRBJ1-1	TRBV18	TRBD1	few
TGCGCCAGCGCCTTTGGGACCAAAAACATTCAGTACTTC	CASAFGTKNIQYF	TRBJ2-4	TRBV5-1	.	.
TGCGCCAGCAGCCCTAACATTTTGAGCAATGAGCAGTTCTTC	CASSPNILSNEQFF	TRBJ2-1	TRBV5-1	.	.
TGTGCCTGGAGGCAGCGGGAGGGCCTAGTATTTCGGTGGTTCTTC	CAWRQREGLVFRWFF	TRBJ2-1	TRBV30	TRBD2	few
TGTGCCAGCAGTCAGCGGTACGAGCAGTACTTC	CASSQRYEQYF	TRBJ2-7	TRBV6-2/TRBV6-3	.	many